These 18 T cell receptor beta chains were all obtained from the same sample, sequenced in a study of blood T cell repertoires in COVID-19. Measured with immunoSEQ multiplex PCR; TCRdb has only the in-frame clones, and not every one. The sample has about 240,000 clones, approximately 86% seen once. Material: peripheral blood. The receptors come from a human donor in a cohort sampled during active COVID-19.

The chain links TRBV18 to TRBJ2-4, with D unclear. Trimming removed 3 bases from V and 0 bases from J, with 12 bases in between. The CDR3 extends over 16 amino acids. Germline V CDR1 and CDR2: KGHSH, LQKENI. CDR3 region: CASSPPVELAKNIQYF. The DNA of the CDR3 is TGTGCCAGCTCACCGCCGGTGGAGCTAGCCAAAAACATTCAGTACTTC.

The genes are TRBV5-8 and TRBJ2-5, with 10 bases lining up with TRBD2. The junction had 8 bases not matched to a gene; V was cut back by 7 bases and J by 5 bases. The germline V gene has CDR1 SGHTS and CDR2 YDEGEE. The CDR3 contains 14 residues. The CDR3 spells CASPSIAGGETQYF. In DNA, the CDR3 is TGTGCCAGCCCCTCAATAGCGGGGGGTGAGACCCAGTACTTC.

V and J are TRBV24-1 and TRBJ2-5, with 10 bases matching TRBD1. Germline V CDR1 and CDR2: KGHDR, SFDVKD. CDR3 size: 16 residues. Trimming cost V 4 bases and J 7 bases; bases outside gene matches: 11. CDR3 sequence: CATSDFGQGGAGTQYF. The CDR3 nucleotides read TGTGCCACCAGTGACTTCGGACAGGGGGGCGCGGGGACCCAGTACTTC.

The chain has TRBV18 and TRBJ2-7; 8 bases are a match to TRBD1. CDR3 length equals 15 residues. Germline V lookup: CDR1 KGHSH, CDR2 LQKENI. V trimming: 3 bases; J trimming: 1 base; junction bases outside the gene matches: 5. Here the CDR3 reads CASSPRTGLSYEQYF. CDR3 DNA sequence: TGTGCCAGCTCACCCCGGACAGGGTTGTCCTACGAGCAGTACTTC. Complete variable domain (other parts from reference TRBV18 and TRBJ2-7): NAGVMQNPRHLVRRRGQEARLRCSPMKGHSHVYWYRQLPEEGLKFMVYLQKENIIDESGMPKERFSAEFPKEGPSILRIQQVVRGDSAAYFCASSPRTGLSYEQYFGPGTRLTVT.

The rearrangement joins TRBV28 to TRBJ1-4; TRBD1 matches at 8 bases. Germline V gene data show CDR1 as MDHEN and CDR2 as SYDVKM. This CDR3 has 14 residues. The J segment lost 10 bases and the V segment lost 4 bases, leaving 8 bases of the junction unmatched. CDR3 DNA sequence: TGTGCCAGCAGTTCCCGGACAGGGTATGGAAAACTGTTTTTT. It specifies CASSSRTGYGKLFF.

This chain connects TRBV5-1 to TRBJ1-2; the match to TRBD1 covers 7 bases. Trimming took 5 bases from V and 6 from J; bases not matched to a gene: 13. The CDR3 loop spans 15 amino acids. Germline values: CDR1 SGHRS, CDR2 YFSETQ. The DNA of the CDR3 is TGCGCCAGCAGTTCCGGGACAGAAACTCTAAATGGCTACACCTTC. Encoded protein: CASSSGTETLNGYTF.

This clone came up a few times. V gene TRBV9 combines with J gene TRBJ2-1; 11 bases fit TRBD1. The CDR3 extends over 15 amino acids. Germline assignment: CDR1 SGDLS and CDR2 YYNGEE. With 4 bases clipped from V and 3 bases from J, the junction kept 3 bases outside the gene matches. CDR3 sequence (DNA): TGTGCCAGCAGCCAGGGACAGGGGGACTACAATGAGCAGTTCTTC. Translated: CASSQGQGDYNEQFF.

The CDR3: CATSDLGQGNSDTQYF. In DNA, the CDR3 is TGTGCCACCAGTGATCTGGGACAGGGGAATTCAGATACGCAGTATTTT. V and J are TRBV24-1 and TRBJ2-3, with TRBD1 matching 10 bases. This CDR3 spans 16 amino acids. Germline loops: CDR1 KGHDR, CDR2 SFDVKD. V gave up 3 bases and J gave up 4 bases; unmatched junction bases: 6.

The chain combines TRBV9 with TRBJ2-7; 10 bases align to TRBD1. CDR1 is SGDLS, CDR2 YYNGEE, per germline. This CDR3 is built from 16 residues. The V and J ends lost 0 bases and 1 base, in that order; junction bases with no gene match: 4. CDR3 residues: CASSVGGTGVSYEQYF. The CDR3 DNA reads TGTGCCAGCAGCGTAGGAGGGACAGGGGTTTCCTACGAGCAGTACTTC.

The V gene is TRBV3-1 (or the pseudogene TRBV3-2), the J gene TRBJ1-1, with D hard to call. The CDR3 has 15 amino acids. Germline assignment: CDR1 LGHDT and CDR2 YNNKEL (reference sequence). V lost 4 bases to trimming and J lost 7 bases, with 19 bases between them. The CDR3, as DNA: TGTGCCAGCAGCCGATCCTCGGTGACGAGGATTGAAGCTTTCTTT. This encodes CASSRSSVTRIEAFF.

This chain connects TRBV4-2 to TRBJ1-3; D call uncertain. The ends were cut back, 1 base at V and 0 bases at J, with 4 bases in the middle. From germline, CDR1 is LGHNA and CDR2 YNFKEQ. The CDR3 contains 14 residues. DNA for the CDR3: TGTGCCAGCAGCCAAGTAGCCTCTGGAAACACCATATATTTT. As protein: CASSQVASGNTIYF.

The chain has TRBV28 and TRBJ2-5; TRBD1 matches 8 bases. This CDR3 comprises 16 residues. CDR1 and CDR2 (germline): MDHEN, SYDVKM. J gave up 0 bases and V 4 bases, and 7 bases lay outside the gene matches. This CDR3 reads CASSSGTGTYQETQYF. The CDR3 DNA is TGTGCCAGCAGTTCCGGGACAGGAACCTACCAAGAGACCCAGTACTTC. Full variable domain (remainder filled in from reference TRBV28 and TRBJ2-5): DVKVTQSSRYLVKRTGEKVFLECVQDMDHENMFWYRQDPGLGLRLIYFSYDVKMKEKGDIPEGYSVSREKKERFSLILESASTNQTSMYLCASSSGTGTYQETQYFGPGTRLLVL.

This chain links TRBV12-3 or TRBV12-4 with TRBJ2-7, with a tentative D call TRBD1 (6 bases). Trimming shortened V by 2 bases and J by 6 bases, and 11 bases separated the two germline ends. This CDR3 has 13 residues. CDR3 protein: CASSLQGFGEQYF. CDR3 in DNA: TGTGCCAGCAGTTTACAGGGGTTCGGCGAGCAGTACTTC.

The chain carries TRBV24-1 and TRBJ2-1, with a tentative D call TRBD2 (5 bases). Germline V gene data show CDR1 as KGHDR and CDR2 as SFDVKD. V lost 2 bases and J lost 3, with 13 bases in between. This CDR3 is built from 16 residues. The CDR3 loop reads CATSDSGLPFYNEQFF. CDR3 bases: TGTGCCACCAGTGATTCCGGACTCCCTTTCTACAATGAGCAGTTCTTC.

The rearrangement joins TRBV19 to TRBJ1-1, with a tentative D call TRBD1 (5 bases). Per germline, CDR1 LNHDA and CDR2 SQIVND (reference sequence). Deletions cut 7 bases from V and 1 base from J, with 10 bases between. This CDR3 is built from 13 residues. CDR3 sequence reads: CASTVGGNTEAFF. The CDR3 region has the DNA TGTGCCAGTACCGTGGGGGGGAACACTGAAGCTTTCTTT. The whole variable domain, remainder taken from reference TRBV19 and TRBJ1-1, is DGGITQSPKYLFRKEGQNVTLSCEQNLNHDAMYWYRQDPGQGLRLIYYSQIVNDFQKGDIAEGYSVSREKKESFPLTVTSAQKNPTAFYLCASTVGGNTEAFFGQGTRLTVV.

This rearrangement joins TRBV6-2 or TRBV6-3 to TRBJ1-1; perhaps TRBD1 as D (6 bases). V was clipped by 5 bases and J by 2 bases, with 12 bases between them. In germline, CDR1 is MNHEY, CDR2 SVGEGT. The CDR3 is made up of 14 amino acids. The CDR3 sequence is CASSPTGSNTEAFF. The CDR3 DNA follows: TGTGCCAGCAGTCCAACAGGGTCCAACACTGAAGCTTTCTTT.

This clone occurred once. The CDR3 coding sequence is TGTGCCAGCAGCTTCGGGCGGGGAGACTCCTACGAGCAGTACTTC. Its protein product is CASSFGRGDSYEQYF. This rearrangement joins TRBV13 to TRBJ2-7, with a possible D match to TRBD2 (6 bases). The V gene lost 3 bases and the J gene lost 0 bases, with 12 bases spanning the gap. The germline gives CDR1 PRHDT, CDR2 FYEKMQ (reference sequence). CDR3 length: 15 residues.

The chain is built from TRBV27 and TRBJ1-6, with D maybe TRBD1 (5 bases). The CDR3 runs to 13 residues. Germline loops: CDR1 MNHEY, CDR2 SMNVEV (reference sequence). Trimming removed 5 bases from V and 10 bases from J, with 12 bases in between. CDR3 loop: CASSPLEGSPLHF. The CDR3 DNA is TGTGCCAGCAGTCCGCTGGAGGGGTCACCCCTCCACTTT.